This T cell receptor beta chain was captured in a study of metastatic and nonmetastatic thyroid tumors. Germline-derived CDR1 and CDR2 are MDHEN and SYDVKM. The V gene lost 7 bases and the J gene lost 2 bases, with 14 bases spanning the gap. The CDR3 is made up of 14 amino acids. Every patient underwent thyroid surgery untreated. Only a few counts were recorded for this clone. TCRdb re-called clones via MiXCR from the PCR reads. The sample includes tens of thousands of clones, less than 25% of them seen just once. This sequence joins TRBV28 and TRBJ1-2; D possibly corresponds to TRBD1 (6 bases). Input material: tumor tissue. The origin of this receptor is a female donor with papillary thyroid cancer or a benign thyroid nodule (not recorded which). Some clones in this sample may be carry-over from other donors' samples. CDR3 in amino acids: CASILGGRNYGYTF. The DNA of the CDR3 is TGTGCCAGCATCCTTGGGGGCAGAAACTATGGCTACACCTTC.